The T cell receptor beta chain described here comes from a study of cytomegalovirus exposure and HLA in healthy donors. Germline loops: CDR1 LGHNA, CDR2 YSLEER. V shed 5 bases, J shed 2 bases, and the junction held 10 bases outside the gene matches. The CDR3 consists of 16 residues. This PCR relied on a set of 60 Vbeta primers and 13 Jbeta primers. Assay: immunoSEQ multiplex PCR; the TCRdb copy retains only in-frame clones and omits some. This table holds about 62,000 clones, roughly 77% found once. The sequenced material came from PBMCs. The rearrangement joins TRBV4-3 to TRBJ2-3; 7 nucleotides line up with TRBD1. This clonotype was sampled from a woman in her thirties in good health and CMV-seronegative. CDR3 protein: CASSYIPGQITDTQYF. CDR3 sequence (DNA): TGCGCCAGCAGCTATATACCGGGACAGATCACAGATACGCAGTATTTT.